This T cell receptor (beta chain) was sequenced during a study of shared clonotypes between healthy human individuals. Study outcomes and limitations: Owing to a small donor count, the genetic and exposure-history diversity represented was limited. Rarefaction gave evidence that sorted-subset sequencing remained incomplete despite large depth.

Sorted-subset replicate PCR reactions contained 200 to 250 ng DNA, corresponding to tens of thousands of T cell genomes. Measured with immunoSEQ multiplex PCR; TCRdb has only the in-frame clones, and not every one. The profile shows around 2,000,000 clones, roughly 95% of them singletons. The germline V and J ends were trimmed by 1 base and 7 bases, with 16 bases remaining between them. This CDR3 comprises 15 residues. The germline V gene has CDR1 SGHTA and CDR2 FQGNSA. Comments on this clone: Antigen unknown.

The chain is built from TRBV7-2 and TRBJ1-1; D gene ambiguous. Specimen: naive CD4+ T cells sorted from blood. Indicated subset: CD45RA+ positively selected. The TCR sequence derives from a young man in good health. CDR3: CASSLGLGRTDEAFF. CDR3 sequence (DNA): TGTGCCAGCAGCTTAGGGCTGGGCCGAACTGATGAAGCTTTCTTT.